The clone carrying this TCR beta chain turned up a few times. This sample is part of a study of T cells after somatic rescue of genetic block. The table came from immunoSEQ multiplex PCR; TCRdb's copy has only in-frame clones and leaves some out. The sample includes 70,000 or so clones, 92% seen only once; the top ten take around 3%. Losses at the gene ends were 6 bases for V and 3 bases for J; bases not matched to a gene: 4. The CDR3 extends over 14 amino acids. Germline assignment: CDR1 SNHLY and CDR2 FYNNEI. The chain carries TRBV2 and TRBJ2-7, with TRBD1 matching 11 bases. The TCR sequence derives from a middle-aged man. Sequencing used peripheral blood mononuclear cells (PBMCs). CDR3 region: CASSTGTGGYEQYF. The CDR3 DNA is TGTGCCAGCAGCACCGGGACAGGGGGCTACGAGCAGTACTTC.